The rows below give T cell receptor beta chains drawn from one sample of a study of T cell repertoires in cytomegalovirus infection. TCRdb re-derived calls from the reads in MiXCR, one entry per CDR3 protein. The table records tens of thousands of distinct CDR3 sequences, under 4.5% of them present only once. Specimen: PBMCs. The receptors were gathered from a human donor in good health (CMV status not recorded). Some clones in this sample may be carry-over from other donors' samples. Each CDR3 is given with its conserved first and last residue. D genes are given only for firm matches. Rows give clone size only sometimes, using once, few, many, or a class for an expanded clone.

j_call: TRBJ1-1
v_call: TRBV6-6
d_call: NA
clone_size: few
cdr3_aa: CASSLRCEAFF
cdr3_nt: TGTGCCAGCAGTTTAAGGTGTGAAGCTTTCTTT

j_call: TRBJ1-5
v_call: TRBV10-3
d_call: NA
clone_size: many
cdr3_aa: CAISGGKSNQPQHF
cdr3_nt: TGTGCCATCAGTGGGGGTAAATCCAATCAGCCCCAGCATTTT

j_call: TRBJ1-4
v_call: TRBV12-3/TRBV12-4
d_call: NA
clone_size: many
cdr3_aa: CASSPAATNEKLFF
cdr3_nt: TGTGCCAGCAGCCCTGCTGCAACTAATGAAAAACTGTTTTTT

j_call: TRBJ2-3
v_call: TRBV7-2
d_call: NA
clone_size: many
cdr3_aa: CASSLEASPQYF
cdr3_nt: TGTGCCAGCAGCTTAGAGGCTAGTCCGCAGTATTTT

j_call: TRBJ2-1
v_call: TRBV10-3
d_call: TRBD1
clone_size: many
cdr3_aa: CAISESWTGSNEQFF
cdr3_nt: TGTGCCATCAGTGAAAGTTGGACAGGGAGCAATGAGCAGTTCTTC

j_call: TRBJ1-1
v_call: TRBV20-1
d_call: TRBD1
clone_size: many
cdr3_aa: CRVDRENTEAFF
cdr3_nt: TGCAGAGTTGACAGGGAGAACACTGAAGCTTTCTTT

j_call: TRBJ2-2
v_call: TRBV7-2
d_call: NA
clone_size: many
cdr3_aa: CASSLNQGSNTGELFF
cdr3_nt: TGTGCCAGCAGCTTAAATCAGGGGTCGAACACCGGGGAGCTGTTTTTT

j_call: TRBJ2-3
v_call: TRBV10-3
d_call: TRBD2
clone_size: few
cdr3_aa: CAISSGSSTDTQYF
cdr3_nt: TGTGCCATCAGCAGCGGGAGTAGCACAGATACGCAGTATTTT

j_call: TRBJ1-6
v_call: TRBV6-1
d_call: NA
clone_size: many
cdr3_aa: CASSPRAGSAGSPLHF
cdr3_nt: TGTGCCAGCAGCCCCCGCGCAGGGAGTGCGGGATCACCCCTCCACTTT

j_call: TRBJ2-3
v_call: TRBV7-2
d_call: NA
clone_size: many
cdr3_aa: CASSLRDGAPDTQYF
cdr3_nt: TGTGCCAGCAGCCTCCGGGACGGCGCCCCAGATACGCAGTATTTT

j_call: TRBJ2-7
v_call: TRBV5-6
d_call: NA
clone_size: NA
cdr3_aa: CASSLGSRAYEQYF
cdr3_nt: TGTGCCAGCAGCTTGGGTAGTCGTGCCTACGAGCAGTACTTC

j_call: TRBJ1-1
v_call: TRBV6-2/TRBV6-3
d_call: TRBD1
clone_size: many
cdr3_aa: CASSVPGQGPAFF
cdr3_nt: TGTGCCAGCAGTGTCCCGGGACAGGGTCCAGCTTTCTTT

j_call: TRBJ2-3
v_call: TRBV28
d_call: NA
clone_size: many
cdr3_aa: CASTIRGGADTQYF
cdr3_nt: TGTGCCAGCACGATCCGTGGCGGTGCAGATACGCAGTATTTT

j_call: TRBJ2-3
v_call: TRBV7-2
d_call: TRBD2
clone_size: many
cdr3_aa: CASSLGGSADTQYF
cdr3_nt: TGTGCCAGCAGCTTAGGCGGGAGCGCAGATACGCAGTATTTT

j_call: TRBJ2-4
v_call: TRBV7-2
d_call: NA
clone_size: many
cdr3_aa: CASSLGTIYIQYF
cdr3_nt: TGTGCCAGCAGCTTAGGGACGATTTACATTCAGTACTTC

j_call: TRBJ2-5
v_call: TRBV7-9
d_call: TRBD2
clone_size: many
cdr3_aa: CASTSPRPAGKETQYF
cdr3_nt: TGTGCCAGCACCAGCCCTAGGCCAGCGGGGAAAGAGACCCAGTACTTC

j_call: TRBJ2-1
v_call: TRBV10-3
d_call: NA
clone_size: many
cdr3_aa: CAISPRENEQFF
cdr3_nt: TGTGCCATCAGTCCGAGGGAGAATGAGCAGTTCTTC

j_call: TRBJ2-5
v_call: TRBV6-2/TRBV6-3
d_call: NA
clone_size: many
cdr3_aa: CASSYTRETQYF
cdr3_nt: TGTGCCAGCAGTTACACACGTGAGACCCAGTACTTC

j_call: TRBJ2-3
v_call: TRBV7-2
d_call: NA
clone_size: many
cdr3_aa: CASSQSAWGPLSTDTQYF
cdr3_nt: TGTGCCAGCAGCCAATCGGCTTGGGGCCCACTTAGCACAGATACGCAGTATTTT

j_call: TRBJ1-2
v_call: TRBV4-1
d_call: NA
clone_size: many
cdr3_aa: CASSPSPDSLNYGYTF
cdr3_nt: TGCGCCAGCAGCCCGTCTCCGGACAGTCTTAACTATGGCTACACCTTC

j_call: TRBJ2-7
v_call: TRBV7-2
d_call: NA
clone_size: many
cdr3_aa: CASSRDTYEQYF
cdr3_nt: TGTGCCAGCAGCCGTGATACCTACGAGCAGTACTTC

j_call: TRBJ2-3
v_call: TRBV7-8
d_call: TRBD2
clone_size: many
cdr3_aa: CASSLTSGSVDTQYF
cdr3_nt: TGTGCCAGCAGCTTAACTAGCGGGAGTGTAGATACGCAGTATTTT

j_call: TRBJ2-7
v_call: TRBV12-3/TRBV12-4
d_call: TRBD2
clone_size: many
cdr3_aa: CASSPTSGRGGEQYF
cdr3_nt: TGTGCCAGCAGTCCGACTAGCGGGAGGGGTGGCGAGCAGTACTTC

j_call: TRBJ2-5
v_call: TRBV7-2
d_call: TRBD2
clone_size: many
cdr3_aa: CASSASGGLQETQYF
cdr3_nt: TGTGCCAGCAGCGCGAGCGGGGGCCTACAAGAGACCCAGTACTTC

j_call: TRBJ2-3
v_call: TRBV7-2
d_call: NA
clone_size: many
cdr3_aa: CASSPSQRGTDTQYF
cdr3_nt: TGTGCCAGCAGCCCGTCTCAGAGGGGCACAGATACGCAGTATTTT

j_call: TRBJ2-3
v_call: TRBV11-2
d_call: NA
clone_size: many
cdr3_aa: CASRLDGGRTDTQYF
cdr3_nt: TGTGCCAGCAGACTCGACGGGGGACGCACAGATACGCAGTATTTT

j_call: TRBJ1-6
v_call: TRBV7-2
d_call: NA
clone_size: many
cdr3_aa: CASSPPGPLLHF
cdr3_nt: TGTGCCAGCAGCCCCCCGGGACCCCTCCTCCACTTT

j_call: TRBJ2-7
v_call: TRBV7-2
d_call: NA
clone_size: many
cdr3_aa: CASSLEQSYEQYF
cdr3_nt: TGTGCCAGCAGCTTAGAACAGTCCTACGAGCAGTACTTC

j_call: TRBJ2-5
v_call: TRBV29-1
d_call: NA
clone_size: many
cdr3_aa: CSVGPSGLETQYF
cdr3_nt: TGCAGCGTTGGCCCCTCAGGGTTAGAGACCCAGTACTTC

j_call: TRBJ2-1
v_call: TRBV7-2
d_call: TRBD2
clone_size: many
cdr3_aa: CASSPVAGGYNEQFF
cdr3_nt: TGTGCCAGCAGCCCGGTAGCGGGAGGATACAATGAGCAGTTCTTC

j_call: TRBJ2-7
v_call: TRBV7-2
d_call: NA
clone_size: many
cdr3_aa: CASSLDSSSSYEQYF
cdr3_nt: TGTGCCAGCAGCCTGGACAGTTCGAGCTCCTACGAGCAGTACTTC

j_call: TRBJ1-5
v_call: TRBV7-8
d_call: NA
clone_size: many
cdr3_aa: CASSPQVAGRSNQPQHF
cdr3_nt: TGTGCCAGCAGCCCGCAAGTAGCGGGGAGGAGTAATCAGCCCCAGCATTTT

j_call: TRBJ2-5
v_call: TRBV3-1
d_call: NA
clone_size: many
cdr3_aa: CASSQVVTETQYF
cdr3_nt: TGTGCCAGCAGCCAAGTGGTGACGGAGACCCAGTACTTC

j_call: TRBJ2-3
v_call: TRBV6-6
d_call: NA
clone_size: many
cdr3_aa: CASSYRQPTDTQYF
cdr3_nt: TGTGCCAGCAGTTACCGACAGCCCACAGATACGCAGTATTTT

j_call: TRBJ2-2
v_call: TRBV7-2
d_call: NA
clone_size: many
cdr3_aa: CASSLGPSLATGELFF
cdr3_nt: TGTGCCAGCAGCTTAGGCCCCTCCTTGGCCACCGGGGAGCTGTTTTTT

j_call: TRBJ2-1
v_call: TRBV5-4
d_call: TRBD2
clone_size: few
cdr3_aa: CASSLAGGGNNEQFF
cdr3_nt: TGTGCCAGCAGCTTGGCCGGGGGGGGAAACAATGAGCAGTTCTTC

j_call: TRBJ1-1
v_call: TRBV6-5
d_call: NA
clone_size: many
cdr3_aa: CASRDITGTEAFF
cdr3_nt: TGTGCCAGCAGGGACATTACAGGGACTGAAGCTTTCTTT

j_call: TRBJ2-7
v_call: TRBV6-2/TRBV6-3
d_call: NA
clone_size: many
cdr3_aa: CASKVGSSYEQYF
cdr3_nt: TGTGCCAGCAAAGTGGGCAGCTCCTACGAGCAGTACTTC

j_call: TRBJ1-2
v_call: TRBV7-6
d_call: NA
clone_size: few
cdr3_aa: CASSLGGGNYGYTF
cdr3_nt: TGTGCCAGCAGCCTAGGAGGGGGAAACTATGGCTACACCTTC

j_call: TRBJ1-1
v_call: TRBV2
d_call: NA
clone_size: many
cdr3_aa: CAFPLDRGTEAFF
cdr3_nt: TGTGCCTTCCCGCTGGACCGCGGCACTGAAGCTTTCTTT

j_call: TRBJ1-2
v_call: TRBV6-2/TRBV6-3
d_call: TRBD1
clone_size: many
cdr3_aa: CAAALGTGYGYTF
cdr3_nt: TGTGCCGCGGCTCTGGGGACAGGGTATGGCTACACCTTC

j_call: TRBJ2-1
v_call: TRBV19
d_call: TRBD2
clone_size: many
cdr3_aa: CASSISLTSGNEQFF
cdr3_nt: TGTGCCAGTAGTATCTCCCTTACTAGCGGGAATGAGCAGTTCTTC

j_call: TRBJ1-2
v_call: TRBV4-3
d_call: NA
clone_size: many
cdr3_aa: CASSPGGSWGYTF
cdr3_nt: TGCGCCAGCAGCCCAGGTGGCAGTTGGGGCTACACCTTC

j_call: TRBJ1-1
v_call: TRBV7-3
d_call: NA
clone_size: NA
cdr3_aa: CASSLRAGYTEAFF
cdr3_nt: TGTGCCAGCAGCTTAAGGGCAGGGTACACTGAAGCTTTCTTT

j_call: TRBJ1-1
v_call: TRBV2
d_call: TRBD1
clone_size: few
cdr3_aa: CASRGDSTEAFF
cdr3_nt: TGTGCCAGCAGGGGGGACAGCACTGAAGCTTTCTTT

j_call: TRBJ2-1
v_call: TRBV7-2
d_call: NA
clone_size: many
cdr3_aa: CASSFSRNEQFF
cdr3_nt: TGTGCCAGCAGCTTCTCTCGGAATGAGCAGTTCTTC

j_call: TRBJ2-5
v_call: TRBV7-9
d_call: TRBD1
clone_size: many
cdr3_aa: CASSYRTGTGQETQYF
cdr3_nt: TGTGCCAGCAGCTATCGGACGGGGACAGGCCAAGAGACCCAGTACTTC

j_call: TRBJ2-1
v_call: TRBV5-4
d_call: NA
clone_size: many
cdr3_aa: CASSLEVNEQFF
cdr3_nt: TGTGCCAGCAGCTTGGAAGTTAATGAGCAGTTCTTC

j_call: TRBJ2-5
v_call: TRBV7-2
d_call: NA
clone_size: many
cdr3_aa: CASSLAGVQETQYF
cdr3_nt: TGTGCCAGCAGCTTAGCAGGTGTTCAAGAGACCCAGTACTTC

j_call: TRBJ2-7
v_call: TRBV20-1
d_call: TRBD2
clone_size: many
cdr3_aa: CSASGDSYEQYF
cdr3_nt: TGCAGTGCCAGCGGGGATTCCTACGAGCAGTACTTC

j_call: TRBJ1-2
v_call: TRBV7-8
d_call: NA
clone_size: many
cdr3_aa: CASSPTGLYGYTF
cdr3_nt: TGTGCCAGCAGCCCAACAGGGCTCTATGGCTACACCTTC

j_call: TRBJ1-1
v_call: TRBV12-3/TRBV12-4
d_call: NA
clone_size: many
cdr3_aa: CASSFVLPRGAFF
cdr3_nt: TGTGCCAGCAGTTTCGTGTTGCCTCGGGGAGCTTTCTTT

j_call: TRBJ1-1
v_call: TRBV7-2
d_call: TRBD1
clone_size: NA
cdr3_aa: CASSLLQGARAEAFF
cdr3_nt: TGTGCCAGCAGCTTACTCCAGGGGGCGCGGGCTGAAGCTTTCTTT

j_call: TRBJ2-1
v_call: TRBV7-6
d_call: TRBD2
clone_size: NA
cdr3_aa: CASRNPREGEQFF
cdr3_nt: TGTGCCAGCCGAAACCCGCGGGAGGGTGAGCAGTTCTTC

j_call: TRBJ2-5
v_call: TRBV6-5
d_call: NA
clone_size: many
cdr3_aa: CASSYSHPTRYQETQYF
cdr3_nt: TGTGCCAGCAGTTACTCGCACCCCACGAGGTATCAAGAGACCCAGTACTTC

j_call: TRBJ2-3
v_call: TRBV7-8
d_call: NA
clone_size: many
cdr3_aa: CASSLRWGWTDTQYF
cdr3_nt: TGTGCCAGCAGCTTACGGTGGGGGTGGACAGATACGCAGTATTTT

j_call: TRBJ2-3
v_call: TRBV7-2
d_call: TRBD2
clone_size: many
cdr3_aa: CASSSNLAGGYTDTQYF
cdr3_nt: TGTGCCAGCAGCTCAAATCTAGCGGGAGGTTACACAGATACGCAGTATTTT

j_call: TRBJ1-4
v_call: TRBV7-2
d_call: TRBD1
clone_size: many
cdr3_aa: CASSLGDRDTKKLFF
cdr3_nt: TGTGCCAGCAGCTTAGGTGACAGGGATACGAAAAAACTGTTTTTT

j_call: TRBJ2-5
v_call: TRBV7-2
d_call: TRBD1
clone_size: many
cdr3_aa: CASSTGTGSTQYF
cdr3_nt: TGTGCCAGCAGCACCGGGACAGGGTCGACCCAGTACTTC

j_call: TRBJ2-4
v_call: TRBV28
d_call: TRBD2
clone_size: many
cdr3_aa: CASSTGGAGVKNIQYF
cdr3_nt: TGTGCCAGCAGTACCGGGGGGGCGGGAGTCAAAAACATTCAGTACTTC